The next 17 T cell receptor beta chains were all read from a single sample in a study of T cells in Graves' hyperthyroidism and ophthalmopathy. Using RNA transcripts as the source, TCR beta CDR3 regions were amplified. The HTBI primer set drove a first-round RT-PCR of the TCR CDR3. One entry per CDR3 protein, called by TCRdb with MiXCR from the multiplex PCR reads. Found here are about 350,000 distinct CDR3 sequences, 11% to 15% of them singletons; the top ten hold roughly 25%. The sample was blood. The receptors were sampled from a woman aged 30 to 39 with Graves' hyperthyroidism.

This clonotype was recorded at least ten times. The CDR3 region has the DNA TGTGCCAGCAGAGGGGTCTCTGAAGCTTTCTTT. It is translated as CASRGVSEAFF. The genes are TRBV28 and TRBJ1-1; D is perhaps TRBD1 (5 bases). V was clipped by 6 bases and J by 6 bases, with 8 bases between them. Looked up from germline, CDR1 is MDHEN and CDR2 is SYDVKM. The CDR3 runs 11 residues.

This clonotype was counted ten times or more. The CDR3 region is CASSLLSSGIEYTDTQYF. For the CDR3, the DNA is TGTGCCAGCAGTTTATTGTCTAGCGGAATAGAATACACAGATACGCAGTATTTT. V gene TRBV28 combines with J gene TRBJ2-3; TRBD2 agrees at 7 bases. Germline CDR1 MDHEN, CDR2 SYDVKM. The junction had 12 bases not matched to a gene; V was cut back by 1 base and J by 2 bases. This CDR3 region has 18 residues.

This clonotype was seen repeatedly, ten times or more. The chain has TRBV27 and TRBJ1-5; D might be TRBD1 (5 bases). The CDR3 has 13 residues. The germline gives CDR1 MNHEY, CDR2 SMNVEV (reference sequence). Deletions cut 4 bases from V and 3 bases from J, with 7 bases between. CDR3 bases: TGTGCCAGCAGTTGGGGGAACAATCAGCCCCAGCATTTT. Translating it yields CASSWGNNQPQHF.

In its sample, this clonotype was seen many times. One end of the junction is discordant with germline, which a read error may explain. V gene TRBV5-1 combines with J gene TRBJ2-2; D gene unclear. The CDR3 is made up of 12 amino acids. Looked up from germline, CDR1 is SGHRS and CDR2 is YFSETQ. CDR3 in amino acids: CASSFGAGELFF. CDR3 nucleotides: TGTGCCAGCAGCTTTGGGGCCGGGGAGCTGTTTTTT.

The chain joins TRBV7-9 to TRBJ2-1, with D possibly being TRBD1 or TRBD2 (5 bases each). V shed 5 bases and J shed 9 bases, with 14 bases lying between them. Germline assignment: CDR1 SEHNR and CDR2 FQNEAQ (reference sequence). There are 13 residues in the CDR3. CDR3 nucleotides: TGTGCCAGCAGCCGGGACGGACGGCTTGAGCAGTTCTTC. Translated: CASSRDGRLEQFF.

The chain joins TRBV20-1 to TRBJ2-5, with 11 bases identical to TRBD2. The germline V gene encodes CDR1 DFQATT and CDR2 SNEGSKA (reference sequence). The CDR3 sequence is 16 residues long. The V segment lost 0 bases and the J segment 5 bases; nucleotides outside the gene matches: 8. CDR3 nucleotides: TGCAGTGCTAGAGACGTAGCGGGAGGGCGGGGGGAGACCCAGTACTTC. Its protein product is CSARDVAGGRGETQYF.

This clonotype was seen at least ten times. CDR3 sequence (DNA): TGCAGTGCTAGTCACCCGAATAGCGGGAGCTCCTACGAGCAGTACTTC. This gives the protein CSASHPNSGSSYEQYF. The V call is TRBV20-1, the J call TRBJ2-7; 9 bases are a match to TRBD2. With 3 bases clipped from V and 0 bases from J, the junction kept 9 bases outside the gene matches. The CDR3 runs to 16 residues. Per germline, CDR1 DFQATT and CDR2 SNEGSKA (reference sequence).

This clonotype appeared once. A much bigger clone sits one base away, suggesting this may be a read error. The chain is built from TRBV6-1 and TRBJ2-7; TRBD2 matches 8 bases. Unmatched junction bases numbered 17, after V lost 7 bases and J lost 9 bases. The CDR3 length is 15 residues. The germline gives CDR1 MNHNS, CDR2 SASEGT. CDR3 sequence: CASNMPGLGGNGQYF. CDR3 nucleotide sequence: TGTGCCAGCAATATGCCGGGACTAGGTGGGAACGGGCAGTACTTC.

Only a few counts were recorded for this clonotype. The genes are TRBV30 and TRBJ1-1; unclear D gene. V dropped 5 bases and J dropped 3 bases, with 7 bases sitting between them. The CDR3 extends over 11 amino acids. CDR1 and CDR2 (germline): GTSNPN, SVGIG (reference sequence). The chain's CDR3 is CAWSGYTEAFF. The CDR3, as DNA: TGTGCCTGGTCGGGGTACACTGAAGCTTTCTTT.

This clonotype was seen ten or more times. CDR3 residues: CASSQGAVRYF. The CDR3 DNA is TGTGCCAGCAGCCAGGGGGCGGTTCGGTACTTC. This chain uses TRBV13 with TRBJ2-5; 8 positions agree with TRBD1. The CDR3 runs to 11 residues. CDR1 is PRHDT, CDR2 FYEKMQ, per germline (reference sequence). The ends lost 5 bases at V and 13 bases at J; junction bases unmatched: 6.

The CDR3 loop reads CASSVVAALGEQYF. DNA of the CDR3: TGTGCCAGCAGCGTAGTAGCCGCTCTTGGGGAGCAGTACTTC. This chain uses TRBV9 with TRBJ2-7; the D is unclear. The germline V gene has CDR1 SGDLS and CDR2 YYNGEE. Trimming cost V 0 bases and J 7 bases, with 14 bases left between them. The CDR3 loop spans 14 amino acids. Complete variable domain (other parts from reference TRBV9 and TRBJ2-7): DSGVTQTPKHLITATGQRVTLRCSPRSGDLSVYWYQQSLDQGLQFLIQYYNGEERAKGNILERFSAQQFPDLHSELNLSSLELGDSALYFCASSVVAALGEQYFGPGTRLTVT.

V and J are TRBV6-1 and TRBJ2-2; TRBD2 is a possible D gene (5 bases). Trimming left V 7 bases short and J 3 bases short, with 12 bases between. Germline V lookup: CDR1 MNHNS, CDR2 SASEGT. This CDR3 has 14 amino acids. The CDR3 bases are TGTGCCAGCACCCTCGGACTTTACACCGGGGAGCTGTTTTTT. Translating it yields CASTLGLYTGELFF.

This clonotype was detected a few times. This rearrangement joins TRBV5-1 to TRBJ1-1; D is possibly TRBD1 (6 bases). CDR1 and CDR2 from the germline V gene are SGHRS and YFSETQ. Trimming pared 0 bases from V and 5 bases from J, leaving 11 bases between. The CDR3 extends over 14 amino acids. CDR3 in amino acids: CASSLDGGATEAFF. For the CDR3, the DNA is TGCGCCAGCAGCTTGGACGGGGGCGCTACTGAAGCTTTCTTT. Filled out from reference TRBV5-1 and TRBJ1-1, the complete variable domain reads KAGVTQTPRYLIKTRGQQVTLSCSPISGHRSVSWYQQTPGQGLQFLFEYFSETQRNKGNFPGRFSGRQFSNSRSEMNVSTLELGDSALYLCASSLDGGATEAFFGQGTRLTVV.

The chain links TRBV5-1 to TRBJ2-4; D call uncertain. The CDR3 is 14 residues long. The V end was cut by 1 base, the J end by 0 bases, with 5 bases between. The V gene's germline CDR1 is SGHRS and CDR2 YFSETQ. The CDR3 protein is CASSLSEAKNIQYF. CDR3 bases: TGCGCCAGCAGCTTGTCGGAAGCCAAAAACATTCAGTACTTC. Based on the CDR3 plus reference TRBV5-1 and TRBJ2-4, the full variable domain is KAGVTQTPRYLIKTRGQQVTLSCSPISGHRSVSWYQQTPGQGLQFLFEYFSETQRNKGNFPGRFSGRQFSNSRSEMNVSTLELGDSALYLCASSLSEAKNIQYFGAGTRLSVL.

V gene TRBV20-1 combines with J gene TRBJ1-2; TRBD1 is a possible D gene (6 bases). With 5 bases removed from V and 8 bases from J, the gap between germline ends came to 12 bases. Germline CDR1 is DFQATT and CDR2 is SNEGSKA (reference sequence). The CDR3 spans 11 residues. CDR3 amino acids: CSAYYREGYTF. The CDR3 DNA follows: TGCAGTGCTTACTACAGGGAAGGCTACACCTTC.

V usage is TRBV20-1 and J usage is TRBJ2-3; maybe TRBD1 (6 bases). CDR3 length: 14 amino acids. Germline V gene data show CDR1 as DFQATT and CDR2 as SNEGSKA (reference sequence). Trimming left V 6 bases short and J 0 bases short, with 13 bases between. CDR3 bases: TGCAGTGCAAGGACAGCTTCTAGCACAGATACGCAGTATTTT. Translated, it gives CSARTASSTDTQYF.

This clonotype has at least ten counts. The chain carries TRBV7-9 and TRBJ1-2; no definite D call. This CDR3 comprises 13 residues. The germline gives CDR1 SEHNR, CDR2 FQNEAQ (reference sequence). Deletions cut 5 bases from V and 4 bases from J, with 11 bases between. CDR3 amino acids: CASSPGVGYGYTF. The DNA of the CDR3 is TGTGCCAGCAGCCCGGGTGTTGGCTATGGCTACACCTTC.